The present entry profiles one TCR beta chain with its context. This record comes from a study of siplizumab effects on memory and regulatory T cells. Per sample, 75,000 to 100,000 TCR templates underwent assay. Produced via immunoSEQ multiplex PCR; TCRdb's table is partial and in-frame only. The data show about 100,000 clones, about 91% seen once. Material: Tregs sorted from blood. The clonotype was recovered from a human donor in good health.

DNA for the CDR3: TGTGCCAGCAGTGAAGTGTGGGCTAGCGGGGGGGTCACAGATACGCAGTATTTT. Translating it yields CASSEVWASGGVTDTQYF. V usage is TRBV6-1 and J usage is TRBJ2-3, with TRBD2 identical over 12 bases. Germline CDR1 is MNHNS and CDR2 is SASEGT. The CDR3 has 18 amino acids. The trim removed 1 base at V and 2 bases at J, leaving 7 bases unmatched.